This entry lists 6 T cell receptor beta chains sequenced from one sample in a study of blood T cells in healthy people across ages (dated by TCRdb to between 2014 and 2016). Library preparation was by 5' RACE. Instrument used: Illumina HiSeq 2500. The second PCR ran for about 6 to 11 cycles and used a J-beta primer mix along with a sample-barcoded 5' primer. TCRdb ran its own pipeline on the public reads, namely fastp trimming at Q25 and MiXCR clone calling, and kept in-frame beta chains. Every entry covers one CDR3 protein and lists the most common genes and DNA from its rows. This sample has about 1.1 million distinct CDR3 sequences in its table, and 30% to 40% of those were observed once. The biggest ten clones account for around 13% of the sample. The sequencing input was blood. These receptors were taken from a man younger than 30 in good health.

The V call is TRBV5-1, the J call TRBJ2-7; 10 positions match TRBD2. Trimming removed 4 bases from V and 0 bases from J; junction bases left unmatched: 10. The CDR3 contains 17 residues. From germline, CDR1 is SGHRS and CDR2 YFSETQ. CDR3 sequence reads: CASSLPILAGDSYEQYF. As DNA, the CDR3 is TGCGCCAGCAGCCTCCCAATTCTAGCGGGGGACTCCTACGAGCAGTACTTC.

This sequence joins TRBV9 and TRBJ1-1, with D maybe TRBD1 (6 bases). Germline V CDR1 and CDR2: SGDLS, YYNGEE. With 4 bases removed from V and 3 bases from J, the gap between germline ends came to 19 bases. CDR3 size: 16 residues. Written as DNA, the CDR3 is TGTGCCAGCAGCCCTACCCACAGGGTGGAGGACACTGAAGCTTTCTTT. This gives the protein CASSPTHRVEDTEAFF.

This clonotype has a handful of counts. The V and J genes are TRBV24-1 and TRBJ2-1; the D gene is possibly TRBD2 (6 bases). Between the trimmed V and J ends, which lost 6 bases and 2 bases, there was a span of 16 bases. CDR1 and CDR2 (germline): KGHDR, SFDVKD. There are 16 residues in the CDR3. Written as DNA, the CDR3 is TGTGCCACCAGTCCGACCGGGACTGGGACCTACAATGAGCAGTTCTTC. Amino acid sequence: CATSPTGTGTYNEQFF.

This clonotype has more than one count but fewer than ten. The chain carries TRBV20-1 and TRBJ2-3, with D maybe TRBD1 (6 bases). This CDR3 is built from 11 residues. Germline V gene data show CDR1 as DFQATT and CDR2 as SNEGSKA (reference sequence). Trimming left V 4 bases short and J 6 bases short, with 8 bases between. CDR3 protein: CSAMTGDTQYF. DNA for the CDR3: TGCAGTGCTATGACAGGTGATACGCAGTATTTT.

The chain employs TRBV7-2 and TRBJ1-4, with D hard to call. The CDR3 loop spans 15 amino acids. V was cut by 4 bases and J by 7 bases, with 16 bases left in between. CDR1 and CDR2 from the germline V gene are SGHTA and FQGNSA. In nucleotides, the CDR3 is TGTGCCAGCAGCTCGCGGAAAGGAGGGTCTGAAAAACTGTTTTTT. As protein: CASSSRKGGSEKLFF. Looking up the rest from reference TRBV7-2 and TRBJ1-4 gives the full variable domain: GAGVSQSPSNKVTEKGKDVELRCDPISGHTALYWYRQSLGQGLEFLIYFQGNSAPDKSGLPSDRFSAERTGGSVSTLTIQRTQQEDSAVYLCASSSRKGGSEKLFFGSGTQLSVL.

This clonotype is a singleton in its sample. The chain combines TRBV29-1 with TRBJ2-1; the D gene could be TRBD1 or TRBD2 (6 bases each). The CDR3 extends over 12 amino acids. Germline V gene lookup returns CDR1 SQVTM and CDR2 ANQGSEA. Trimming cost V 4 bases and J 6 bases, with 10 bases left between them. The CDR3 DNA reads as TGCAGCGTTGTAGCGGACAGCAATGAGCAGTTCTTC. It codes for CSVVADSNEQFF.